Each of the 5 T cell receptor beta chains below was sequenced from the same sample in a study of T cell changes during pregnancy in multiple sclerosis. Generated by immunoSEQ multiplex PCR, the TCRdb table keeps only in-frame clones and is missing some. The table lists tens of thousands of clones, roughly 89% of them singletons. The material sequenced was CD4+ T cells from peripheral blood mononuclear cells, taken in the second trimester of pregnancy. Receptors were obtained from a female donor with multiple sclerosis, enrolled in a pregnancy study.

This clone was detected only a few times. The chain uses TRBV4-1 and TRBJ1-1; D is unresolved. This CDR3 is 16 amino acids long. Germline CDR1 MGHRA, CDR2 YSYEKL. The germline V and J ends were trimmed by 0 bases and 0 bases, with 11 bases remaining between them. CDR3 nucleotide sequence: TGCGCCAGCAGCCAAGATCACAACAGCTTGAACACTGAAGCTTTCTTT. It translates to CASSQDHNSLNTEAFF.

This clone was counted once. This chain uses TRBV6-1 with TRBJ1-1; maybe TRBD1 (6 bases). The V gene lost 6 bases and the J gene lost 5 bases, with 13 bases spanning the gap. The germline V gene has CDR1 MNHNS and CDR2 SASEGT. The CDR3 has 13 amino acids. This chain's CDR3 is CASRTQGYTEAFF. In nucleotides, the CDR3 is TGTGCCAGCAGAACACAGGGATATACTGAAGCTTTCTTT.

The chain joins TRBV27 to TRBJ2-7, with a weak D call TRBD1 (6 bases). The CDR3 has 16 amino acids. Germline V gene lookup returns CDR1 MNHEY and CDR2 SMNVEV (reference sequence). The ends were cut back, 6 bases at V and 2 bases at J, with 20 bases in the middle. The CDR3 bases are TGTGCCAGCAGCGAAAACCCCGACAGGCACCCCTACGAGCAGTACTTC. Its translation is CASSENPDRHPYEQYF.

The V and J genes are TRBV19 and TRBJ2-1; TRBD2 matches at 12 bases. Germline assignment: CDR1 LNHDA and CDR2 SQIVND (reference sequence). The CDR3 is 15 residues long. The junction had 3 bases not matched to a gene; V was cut back by 5 bases and J by 4 bases. CDR3 nucleotide sequence: TGTGCCAGTAGTTCTAGCGGGAGGGGTTACAATGAGCAGTTCTTC. Its translation is CASSSSGRGYNEQFF.

The CDR3 here is CASSSGGSGGYTF. In DNA form, the CDR3 reads TGTGCCAGCAGTTCAGGGGGCTCCGGGGGCTACACCTTC. This chain uses TRBV28 with TRBJ1-2, with 8 bases aligning to TRBD1. Germline-derived CDR1 and CDR2 are MDHEN and SYDVKM. With V trimmed by 4 bases and J by 8 bases, 6 bases remained unmatched. The CDR3 loop spans 13 amino acids.